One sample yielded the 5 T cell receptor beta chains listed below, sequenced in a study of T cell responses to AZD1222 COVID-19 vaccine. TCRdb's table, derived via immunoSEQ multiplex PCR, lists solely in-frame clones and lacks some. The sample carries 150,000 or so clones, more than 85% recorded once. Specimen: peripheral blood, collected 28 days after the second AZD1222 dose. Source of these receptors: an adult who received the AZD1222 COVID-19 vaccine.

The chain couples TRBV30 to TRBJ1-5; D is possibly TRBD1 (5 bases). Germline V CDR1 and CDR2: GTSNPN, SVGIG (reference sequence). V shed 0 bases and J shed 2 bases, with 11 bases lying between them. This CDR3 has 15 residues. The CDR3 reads CAWSVQQDGNQPQHF. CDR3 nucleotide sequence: TGTGCCTGGAGTGTACAACAGGACGGCAATCAGCCCCAGCATTTT.

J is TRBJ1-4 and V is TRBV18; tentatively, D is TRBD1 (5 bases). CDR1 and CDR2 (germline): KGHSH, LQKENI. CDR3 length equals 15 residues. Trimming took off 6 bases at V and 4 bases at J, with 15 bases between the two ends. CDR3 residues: CASSHQRGLNEKLFF. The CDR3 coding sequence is TGTGCCAGCTCCCACCAACGGGGCCTTAATGAAAAACTGTTTTTT.

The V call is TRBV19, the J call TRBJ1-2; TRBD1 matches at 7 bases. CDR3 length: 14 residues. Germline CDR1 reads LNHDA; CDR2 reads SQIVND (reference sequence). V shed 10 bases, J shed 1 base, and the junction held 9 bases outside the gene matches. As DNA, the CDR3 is TGTGCCACCAAACCGGGACAGAATAACTATGGCTACACCTTC. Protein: CATKPGQNNYGYTF.

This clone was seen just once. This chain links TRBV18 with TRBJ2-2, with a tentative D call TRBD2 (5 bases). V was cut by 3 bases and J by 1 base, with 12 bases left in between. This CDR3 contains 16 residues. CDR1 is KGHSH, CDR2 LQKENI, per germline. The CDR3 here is CASSPAGIRNTGELFF. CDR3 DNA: TGTGCCAGCTCACCCGCCGGGATAAGGAACACCGGGGAGCTGTTTTTT.

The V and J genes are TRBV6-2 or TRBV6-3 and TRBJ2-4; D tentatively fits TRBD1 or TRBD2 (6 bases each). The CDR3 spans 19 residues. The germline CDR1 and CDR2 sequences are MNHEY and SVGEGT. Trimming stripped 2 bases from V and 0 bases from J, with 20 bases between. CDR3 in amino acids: CASSYVPRGQPGAKNIQYF. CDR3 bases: TGTGCCAGCAGTTACGTCCCCCGGGGGCAGCCAGGAGCCAAAAACATTCAGTACTTC.